The entry that follows covers one T cell receptor beta chain sequence. These data come from a study of blood T cell repertoires in COVID-19. About the research overall: Collection of acute and convalescent COVID-19 samples took place in the United States, Italy and Spain.

CDR3 size: 15 residues. Germline CDR1 and CDR2: MDHEN and SYDVKM. V was pared by 3 bases and J by 11 bases, with 20 bases between. Repertoires were generated with immunoSEQ multiplex PCR, while TCRdb's copy carries only in-frame clones and drops some. The profile shows about 70,000 clones, approximately 79% of them singletons. The V call is TRBV28, the J call TRBJ1-5; no clear D. Source material: peripheral blood. This receptor was obtained from a woman aged 55-69 years with acute or convalescent COVID-19. Written as DNA, the CDR3 is TGTGCCAGCAGTTTGTGGCTCGGGATAGCCCAGTCCCAGCATTTT. It translates to CASSLWLGIAQSQHF.